These T cell receptor beta chains were read from a single sample in a study of T cells in Graves' hyperthyroidism and ophthalmopathy. TCRdb recomputed calls from the multiplex PCR reads with MiXCR, one row per CDR3 protein. This table holds 490,000 or so distinct CDR3 sequences, 20% found once. The sequencing input was blood. These receptors were obtained from a man aged 35 to 55 with Graves' ophthalmopathy. Each CDR3 is given with its conserved first and last residue. D genes are given only for firm matches. Clone sizes are given selectively: once, few, many, or a class where the clone is expanded.

j_call d_call v_call clone_size cdr3_aa cdr3_nt
TRBJ2-3 TRBD2 TRBV11-3 many CASSSGTSGFTDTQYF TGTGCCAGCAGCTCCGGGACTAGCGGATTCACAGATACGCAGTATTTT
TRBJ2-7 . TRBV24-1 many CATSDDVVARDRGEIDEQYF TGTGCCACCAGTGATGACGTCGTGGCCAGGGACCGAGGGGAGATCGACGAGCAGTACTTC
TRBJ2-2 TRBD2 TRBV6-2/TRBV6-3 . CASSLAGSVGELFF TGTGCCAGCAGTCTAGCGGGATCTGTCGGGGAGCTGTTTTTT
TRBJ2-7 TRBD1 TRBV3-1 many CASSLEGQGARRQYF TGTGCCAGCAGCCTGGAGGGACAGGGGGCGCGTCGGCAGTACTTC
TRBJ1-2 . TRBV7-9 many CASSPEGHYGYTF TGTGCCAGCAGCCCAGAGGGGCACTATGGCTACACCTTC
TRBJ1-5 . TRBV6-1 few CASSEVALNQPQHF TGTGCCAGCAGTGAAGTCGCTCTGAATCAGCCCCAGCATTTT
TRBJ2-1 . TRBV7-3 many CASSLGRDPFSLYNEQFF TGTGCCAGCAGCTTAGGCAGGGACCCCTTTTCCTTGTACAATGAGCAGTTCTTC
TRBJ1-1 . TRBV27 many CASAVGGRTEAFF TGTGCCAGCGCGGTAGGGGGGAGAACTGAAGCTTTCTTT
TRBJ2-5 . TRBV19 . CASSMFAGLQTQYF TGTGCCAGTAGTATGTTCGCAGGGCTGCAGACCCAGTACTTC
TRBJ2-2 . TRBV2 many CASRAGTPNTGELFF TGTGCCAGCAGAGCCGGGACTCCTAACACCGGGGAGCTGTTTTTT
TRBJ1-1 . TRBV28 many CASSQTLMNTEAFF TGTGCCAGCAGTCAGACCCTCATGAACACTGAAGCTTTCTTT
TRBJ1-1 TRBD1 TRBV7-7 few CASSPITGGEGEAFF TGTGCTAGCAGCCCCATAACAGGGGGGGAGGGTGAAGCTTTCTTT
TRBJ2-3 TRBD2 TRBV19 few CASSGLAVLTDTQYF TGTGCCAGTAGCGGACTAGCGGTTTTGACAGATACGCAGTATTTT
TRBJ2-5 TRBD2 TRBV7-2 few CASSLASGRSETQYF TGTGCCAGCAGCTTGGCTAGCGGGAGATCAGAGACCCAGTACTTC
TRBJ1-6 . TRBV7-9 . CASSADSPLHF TGTGCCAGCAGCGCCGATTCACCCCTCCACTTT
TRBJ1-4 TRBD1 TRBV27 . CASNPTGVRLDNEKLFF TGTGCCAGCAATCCGACAGGGGTCCGCCTTGATAATGAAAAACTGTTTTTT
TRBJ1-2 TRBD1 TRBV11-2 many CASSLAPMTGYGYTF TGTGCCAGCAGCTTAGCACCAATGACAGGGTATGGCTACACCTTC
TRBJ2-7 TRBD2 TRBV5-1 once CASSTTTGGSYEQYF TGCGCCAGCAGCACTACGACTGGCGGGAGCTACGAGCAGTACTTC
TRBJ1-2 TRBD1 TRBV6-1 . CASSLSGTGVNRYYGYTF TGTGCCAGCAGTTTATCAGGGACAGGGGTTAATAGGTACTATGGCTACACCTTC
TRBJ1-2 . TRBV27 many CASSSGSAWDYTF TGTGCCAGCTCGTCCGGGTCTGCTTGGGACTACACCTTC
TRBJ1-1 TRBD1 TRBV7-3 . CASSRQGRDTEAFF TGTGCCAGCAGTCGACAGGGTAGGGACACTGAAGCTTTCTTT
TRBJ2-1 TRBD1 TRBV20-1 few CNPGPFENQGDYNEQFF TGCAACCCCGGGCCTTTTGAAAATCAGGGGGATTACAATGAGCAGTTCTTC
TRBJ1-2 . TRBV7-9 . CASSLVSHGYTF TGTGCCAGCAGCTTAGTTTCGCATGGCTACACCTTC
TRBJ2-1 . TRBV7-2 few CASSLTGFEQFF TGTGCCAGCAGCCTCACAGGGTTTGAGCAGTTCTTC
TRBJ2-3 TRBD2 TRBV5-1 . CASSLVGGGAIDTQYF TGCGCCAGCAGCTTGGTCGGCGGGGGGGCCATAGATACGCAGTATTTT
TRBJ2-2 TRBD1 TRBV7-9 many CASILGQTHTGELFF TGTGCCAGCATCCTGGGACAGACCCACACCGGGGAGCTGTTTTTT
TRBJ1-4 TRBD1 TRBV5-1 many CASSLQGADEKLFF TGCGCCAGCAGCTTGCAGGGGGCGGATGAAAAACTGTTTTTT
TRBJ1-5 . TRBV28 . CASSPGQPQHF TGTGCCAGCAGTCCAGGACAGCCCCAGCATTTT
TRBJ2-7 . TRBV3-1 few CASSRDLNYEQYF TGTGCCAGCTCCCGGGACTTAAACTACGAGCAGTACTTC
TRBJ1-4 . TRBV7-8 . CASSLDGDTSNEKLFF TGTGCCAGCAGCTTAGATGGGGACACCTCTAATGAAAAACTGTTTTTT
TRBJ2-2 . TRBV3-1 many CASSQVGPGELFF TGTGCCAGCAGCCAAGTCGGTCCCGGGGAGCTGTTTTTT
TRBJ2-3 . TRBV6-1 few CASSEDRDTQYF TGTGCCAGCAGTGAAGATAGAGATACGCAGTATTTT
TRBJ2-7 TRBD2 TRBV6-1 few CASRDDGRARYEQYF TGTGCCAGCAGGGACGACGGGAGGGCCAGGTACGAGCAGTACTTC
TRBJ2-5 TRBD2 TRBV15 few CATSPRGTSGGAGTQYF TGTGCCACCAGCCCCCGTGGGACTAGCGGGGGTGCAGGGACCCAGTACTTC
TRBJ1-2 . TRBV12-3/TRBV12-4 many CASSRWDTSFYGYTF TGTGCCAGCAGCCGTTGGGACACGTCTTTCTATGGCTACACCTTC